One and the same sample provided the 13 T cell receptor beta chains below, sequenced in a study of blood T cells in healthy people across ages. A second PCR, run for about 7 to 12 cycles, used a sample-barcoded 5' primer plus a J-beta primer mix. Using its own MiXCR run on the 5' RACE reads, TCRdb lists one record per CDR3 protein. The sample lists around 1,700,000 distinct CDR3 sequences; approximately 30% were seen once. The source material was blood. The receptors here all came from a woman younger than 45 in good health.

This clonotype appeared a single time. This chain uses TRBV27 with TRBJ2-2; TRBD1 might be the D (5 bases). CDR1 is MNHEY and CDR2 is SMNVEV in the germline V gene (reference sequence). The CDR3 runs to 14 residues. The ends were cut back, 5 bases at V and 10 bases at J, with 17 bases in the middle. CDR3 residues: CASSPDSSAPELFF. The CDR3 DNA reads TGTGCCAGCAGTCCCGACAGTAGTGCACCGGAGCTGTTTTTT.

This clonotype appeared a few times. The CDR3 is CATSGGTSAYEQYF. CDR3 nucleotides: TGTGCCACGTCCGGGGGGACTTCCGCCTACGAGCAGTACTTC. The rearrangement uses TRBV12-3 or TRBV12-4 and TRBJ2-7; the match to TRBD2 covers 7 bases. The CDR3 totals 14 residues. The V and J ends lost 10 bases and 2 bases, in that order; junction bases with no gene match: 11.

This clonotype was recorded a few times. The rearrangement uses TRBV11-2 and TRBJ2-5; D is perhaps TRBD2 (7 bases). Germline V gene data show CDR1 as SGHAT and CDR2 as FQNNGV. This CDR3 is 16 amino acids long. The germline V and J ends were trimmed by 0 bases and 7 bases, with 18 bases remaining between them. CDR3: CASSLDRGGGHWTQYF. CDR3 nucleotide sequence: TGTGCCAGCAGCTTAGATAGGGGCGGGGGACATTGGACCCAGTACTTC.

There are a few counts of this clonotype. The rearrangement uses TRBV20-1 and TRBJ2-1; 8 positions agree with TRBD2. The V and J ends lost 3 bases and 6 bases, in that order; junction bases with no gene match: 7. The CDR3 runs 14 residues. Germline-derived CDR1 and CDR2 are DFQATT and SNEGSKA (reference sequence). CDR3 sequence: CSASPSGSLNEQFF. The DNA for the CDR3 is TGCAGTGCTAGTCCGAGCGGGAGCCTCAATGAGCAGTTCTTC.

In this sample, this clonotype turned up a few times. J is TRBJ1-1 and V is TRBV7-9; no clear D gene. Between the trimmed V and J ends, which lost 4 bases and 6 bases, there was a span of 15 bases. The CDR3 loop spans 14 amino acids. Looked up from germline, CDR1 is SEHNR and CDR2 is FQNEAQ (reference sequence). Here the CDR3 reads CASSSRGQSAEAFF. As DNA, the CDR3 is TGTGCCAGCAGCTCGAGAGGGCAGTCGGCTGAAGCTTTCTTT.

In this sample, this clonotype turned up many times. CDR3 sequence (DNA): TGTGCCAGCAGCTTAGAGGACAGAACCTACGAGCAGTACTTC. Translated: CASSLEDRTYEQYF. The J gene is TRBJ2-7, the V gene TRBV13, with TRBD1 as a possible D gene (6 bases). The CDR3 length is 14 residues. V was trimmed by 1 base and J by 2 bases, leaving 9 bases between them. Germline V lookup: CDR1 PRHDT, CDR2 FYEKMQ (reference sequence).

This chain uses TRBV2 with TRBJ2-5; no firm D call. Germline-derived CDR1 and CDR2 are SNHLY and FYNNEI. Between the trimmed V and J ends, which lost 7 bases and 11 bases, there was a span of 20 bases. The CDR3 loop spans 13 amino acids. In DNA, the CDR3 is TGTGCCAGCACTCGAGACTCCGACAATGAGCAGTACTTC. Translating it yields CASTRDSDNEQYF.

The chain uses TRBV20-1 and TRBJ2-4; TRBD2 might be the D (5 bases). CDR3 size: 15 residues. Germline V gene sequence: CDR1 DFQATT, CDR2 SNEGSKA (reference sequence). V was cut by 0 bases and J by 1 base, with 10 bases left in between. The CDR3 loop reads CSARESTSAKNIQYF. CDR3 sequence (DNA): TGCAGTGCTAGAGAAAGCACTAGTGCCAAAAACATTCAGTACTTC.

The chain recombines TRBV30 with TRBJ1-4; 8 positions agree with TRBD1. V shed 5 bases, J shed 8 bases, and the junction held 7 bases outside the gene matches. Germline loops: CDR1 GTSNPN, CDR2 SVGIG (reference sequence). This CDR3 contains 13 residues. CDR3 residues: CAWRSGGYEKLFF. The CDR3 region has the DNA TGTGCCTGGCGTTCAGGGGGCTACGAAAAACTGTTTTTT.

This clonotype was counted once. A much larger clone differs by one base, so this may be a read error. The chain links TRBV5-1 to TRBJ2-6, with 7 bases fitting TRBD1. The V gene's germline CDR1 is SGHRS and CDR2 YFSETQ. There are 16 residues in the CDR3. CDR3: CASSPTGISGTNVLTF. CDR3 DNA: TGCGCCAGCAGCCCGACAGGGATCTCTGGGACCAACGTCCTGACTTTC.

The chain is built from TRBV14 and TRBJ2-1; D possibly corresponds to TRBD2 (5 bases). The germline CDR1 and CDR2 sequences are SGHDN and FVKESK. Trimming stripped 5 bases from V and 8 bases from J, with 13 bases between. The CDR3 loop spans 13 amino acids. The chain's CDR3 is CASSFGLRDEQFF. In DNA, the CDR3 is TGTGCCAGCAGCTTCGGACTGCGCGATGAGCAGTTCTTC.

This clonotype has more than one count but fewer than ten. The CDR3 DNA reads as TGTGCCAGCTCACTAGAAACAGGGCGGGATGAGCAGTTCTTC. This gives the protein CASSLETGRDEQFF. The rearrangement links TRBV18 to TRBJ2-1; D is possibly TRBD1 (6 bases). Germline lookup yields CDR1 KGHSH and CDR2 LQKENI. The CDR3 consists of 14 residues. V lost 4 bases and J 8 bases, leaving 15 bases between the germline ends.

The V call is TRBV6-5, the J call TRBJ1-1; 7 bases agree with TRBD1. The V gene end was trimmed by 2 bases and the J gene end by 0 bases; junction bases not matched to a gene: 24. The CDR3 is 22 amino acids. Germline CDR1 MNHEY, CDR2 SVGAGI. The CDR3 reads CASSYTPWSSRDRVGMNTEAFF. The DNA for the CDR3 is TGTGCCAGCAGTTACACCCCTTGGTCGTCAAGAGACAGGGTCGGGATGAACACTGAAGCTTTCTTT.